This TCR beta chain originates from a study of blood T cell repertoires in COVID-19. Whole-study context: Nucleic acid was either cDNA or gDNA, and it came from T cells, B-cell-depleted T cells, or PBMCs.

This table comes from immunoSEQ multiplex PCR, and its TCRdb copy is limited to in-frame clones, with some not included. The sample shows some 290,000 clones, 70% to 90% of them seen only once. Germline CDR1 and CDR2: SGHRS and YFSETQ. This CDR3 has 17 residues. V gave up 4 bases and J gave up 4 bases; unmatched junction bases: 10. The receptor was derived from a man younger than 30 with active or convalescent COVID-19. This sequence joins TRBV5-1 and TRBJ2-2, with 10 bases aligning to TRBD2. What was sequenced was peripheral blood. The CDR3 loop is CASSPVAGGFGTGELFF. The CDR3, as DNA: TGCGCCAGCAGCCCGGTAGCGGGGGGTTTTGGCACCGGGGAGCTGTTTTTT.